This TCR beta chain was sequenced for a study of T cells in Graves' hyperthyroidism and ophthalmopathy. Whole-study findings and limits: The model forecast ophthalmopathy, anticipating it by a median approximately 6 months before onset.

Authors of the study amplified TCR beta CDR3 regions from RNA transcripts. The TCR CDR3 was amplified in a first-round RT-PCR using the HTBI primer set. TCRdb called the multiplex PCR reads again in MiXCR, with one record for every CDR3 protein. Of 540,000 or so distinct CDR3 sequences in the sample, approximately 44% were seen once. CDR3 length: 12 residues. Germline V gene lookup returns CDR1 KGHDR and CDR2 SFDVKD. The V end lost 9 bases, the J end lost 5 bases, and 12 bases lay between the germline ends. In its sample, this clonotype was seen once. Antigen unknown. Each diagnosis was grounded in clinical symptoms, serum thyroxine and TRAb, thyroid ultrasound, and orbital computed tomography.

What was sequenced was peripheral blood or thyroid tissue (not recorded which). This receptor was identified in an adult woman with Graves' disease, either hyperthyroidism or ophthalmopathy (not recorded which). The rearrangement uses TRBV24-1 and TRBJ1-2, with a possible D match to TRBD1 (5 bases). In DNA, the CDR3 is TGTGCCACCCCGGGACGGAATTATGGCTACACCTTC. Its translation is CATPGRNYGYTF.